This entry concerns a single TCR beta chain. At least ten counts were recorded for this clone. What this receptor recognizes is not known. No clone much larger than this one lies a single base away; base qualities are absent. TCRbeta CDR3 regions were amplified from genomic DNA using the immunoSEQ Assay, a bias-controlled multiplex PCR. The authors processed their data as follows. The number of nucleated cells in each sample was estimated by amplification of reference gene primers within the assay. To quantify the absolute abundance of each unique TCRbeta CDR3 rearrangement, sequence reads were collapsed and filtered. For each sample, productive Simpson clonality was calculated as the square root of Simpson's diversity index across productive rearrangements. Sourced from immuneACCESS, this table was stored by TCRdb with only in-frame sequences that have V and J called. A share of the clones is absent; for the studies checked, an unresolved V gene accounts for under half, and the remainder has no known explanation. V and J calls and clone size are those listed in that table; D and trimming were worked out from the DNA. The sample profile shows about 110,000 clones; about two thirds of them were found once. About 1.8% of the sample is held by the ten biggest clonotypes.

This sample was included in a study of blood T cell repertoires in COVID-19 (TCRdb year 2020). Background on the whole study: The collaborator samples originated in the United States, Italy and Spain and spanned the acute and convalescent phases of COVID-19. The repertoires were released in a freely available public database meant as a resource for research on the immune response to SARS-CoV-2. Samples were obtained from the ongoing ImmuneRACE study (first 160 participants) and from over 1,000 subjects provided by 6 global collaborators. The sample metadata nearly always contained a de-identified subject ID, COVID-19 status, age in years and sex. Where available, HLA class I and class II types were obtained from metadata supplied by the sample provider rather than from assay-based typing. Deeply sampled blood TCRbeta repertoires from subjects exposed to, actively infected with, or recovered from COVID-19 were included in the dataset. The prospective study material was composed of cDNA or gDNA derived from T cells, B-cell-depleted T cells, or PBMCs.

Each collaborating institution followed its own protocols to collect whole blood in K2EDTA tubes. Collaborator samples were shipped for TCRbeta analysis as frozen whole blood, isolated PBMCs, or DNA extracted from either sample type. From cysteine to phenylalanine, the CDR3 is 13 amino acids long. Just the 39-base CDR3 DNA is kept, in frame starting at base 1. V and J are trimmed by 2 bases and 2 bases, and the gene matches miss 1 base of the junction. The germline V gene encodes CDR1 SGHRS and CDR2 YFSETQ. Study-wide findings and limitations: Clinical and demographic metadata were provided uncurated, with the amount varying by source and participant.

The origin of this receptor is a woman in her thirties or forties with acute or convalescent COVID-19. The rearrangement joined TRBV5-1 to TRBJ2-7, and 7 bases in between align with TRBD1. Material for sequencing was peripheral blood. The nucleotide sequence reads TGCGCCAGCAGCTTACAGGGGACCTACGAGCAGTACTTC. The encoded protein is CASSLQGTYEQYF. With the rest looked up from the reference TRBV5-1 and TRBJ2-7 genes rather than sequenced, the full variable domain is KAGVTQTPRYLIKTRGQQVTLSCSPISGHRSVSWYQQTPGQGLQFLFEYFSETQRNKGNFPGRFSGRQFSNSRSEMNVSTLELGDSALYLCASSLQGTYEQYFGPGTRLTVT.